A selection of T cell receptor beta chains follows, all from one sample in a study of cytomegalovirus exposure and HLA in healthy donors. Sequencing was performed with immunoSEQ multiplex PCR; in TCRdb, only in-frame clones are kept and a portion is missing. This sample has roughly 200,000 clones; about 80% occur once, and the top ten carry roughly 0.65%. Sequencing was performed on PBMCs. These receptor sequences come from a boy aged 5-17 years in good health and CMV-seronegative. Both conserved end residues are part of each CDR3. The D gene is left open where the match is weak. Where a row states a size, it is once, few, many or the class of an expanded clone; other rows omit it.

v_gene,len,abundance,j_gene,d_gene,CDR3nt,CDR3aa
TRBV5-1,14,few,TRBJ2-7,NA,TGCGCCAGCAGCTTGGGCGGGATCACCTACGAGCAGTACTTC,CASSLGGITYEQYF
TRBV5-1,14,NA,TRBJ2-1,TRBD2,TGCGCCAGCAGCTTGAGGCTAGCGGACAATGAGCAGTTCTTC,CASSLRLADNEQFF
TRBV7-3,14,NA,TRBJ2-3,NA,TGTGCCAGCAGGAAGGGGCGCAACACAGATACGCAGTATTTT,CASRKGRNTDTQYF
TRBV15,16,NA,TRBJ2-1,TRBD2,TGTGCCACCAGCAGAGGTTTAGGACTAGCGCTGGATGAGCAGTTCTTC,CATSRGLGLALDEQFF
TRBV7-9,15,NA,TRBJ2-1,TRBD2,TGTGCCAGCAGCGCTAGCGGGGGTACCTACAATGAGCAGTTCTTC,CASSASGGTYNEQFF
TRBV5-6,13,NA,TRBJ1-2,NA,TGTGCCAGCAGCCGAGACAGAAGCTATGGCTACACCTTC,CASSRDRSYGYTF
TRBV6-1,14,NA,TRBJ1-5,NA,TGTGCCAGCTCTCTAGGAGCGGGCAATCAGCCCCAGCATTTT,CASSLGAGNQPQHF
TRBV11-3,14,once,TRBJ1-2,TRBD1,TGTGCCAGCAGCTTAGAGGGGACAGCCGGCGGCTACACCTTC,CASSLEGTAGGYTF
TRBV7-9,17,NA,TRBJ1-5,NA,TGTGCCAGCAGCAAGGACGCGGGCCCACTGAGGGATCAGCCCCAGCATTTT,CASSKDAGPLRDQPQHF
TRBV6-5,16,NA,TRBJ2-1,TRBD2,TGTGCCAGCAGTTCCCCTAGCGGGAGGGGGGGAAATGAGCAGTTCTTC,CASSSPSGRGGNEQFF
TRBV9,18,NA,TRBJ2-2,NA,TGTGCCAGCAGCCAGCGGTTGGGGGAACAGGGCAGGGCCGGGGAGCTGTTTTTT,CASSQRLGEQGRAGELFF
TRBV5-4,13,NA,TRBJ1-4,NA,TGTGCCAGCAGCTTTGATGGAGCTGAAAAACTGTTTTTT,CASSFDGAEKLFF
TRBV4-1,17,NA,TRBJ2-3,TRBD2,TGCGCCAGCAGCCAAGTGGCTAGCGGGACCTCAGGAGATACGCAGTATTTT,CASSQVASGTSGDTQYF
TRBV7-9,17,few,TRBJ2-7,TRBD1,TGTGCCAGCAGCCCCCAACCCGGACAGGGTGGTTCCTACGAGCAGTACTTC,CASSPQPGQGGSYEQYF
TRBV29-1,12,NA,TRBJ1-2,TRBD1,TGCAGCGCTTTGACAGGGGAGTATGGCTACACCTTC,CSALTGEYGYTF
TRBV7-8,16,NA,TRBJ2-1,NA,TGTGTCAGCAGCTTAGATTTCACAGTCTCCTACAATGAGCAGTTCTTC,CVSSLDFTVSYNEQFF
TRBV4-1,14,NA,TRBJ2-7,TRBD1,TGCGCCAGCAGCCACGGGACAGGGACCTACGAGCAGTACTTC,CASSHGTGTYEQYF
TRBV6-6,14,NA,TRBJ1-2,NA,TGTGCCAGCAGTTACTGGCGGAGAGATTATGGCTACACCTTC,CASSYWRRDYGYTF
TRBV7-9,14,NA,TRBJ1-2,NA,TGTGCCAGCAGCTTAGACTCGAATACCGGTGGCTACACCTTC,CASSLDSNTGGYTF
TRBV6-4,18,NA,TRBJ2-1,TRBD1,TGTGCCAGCAGTGACTCGCCTCCCGGGACAGGGCAACCGGATGAGCAGTTCTTC,CASSDSPPGTGQPDEQFF
TRBV6-1,15,NA,TRBJ1-4,NA,TGTGCCAGCAGTGTAATGGCTGCAACTAATGAAAAACTGTTTTTT,CASSVMAATNEKLFF
TRBV4-2,15,NA,TRBJ2-5,TRBD2,TGTGCCAGCAGCTACGAGCGGGGCGGGCAAGAGACCCAGTACTTC,CASSYERGGQETQYF
TRBV11-3,17,NA,TRBJ2-3,TRBD2,TGTGCCAGCAGCTTAGTGCCGATAGCGGGAGGCGGGAATACGCAGTATTTT,CASSLVPIAGGGNTQYF
TRBV15,17,NA,TRBJ1-3,TRBD1,TGTGCCACCAGCAGAAGGGACAGGTTTTACTCTGGAAACACCATATATTTT,CATSRRDRFYSGNTIYF
TRBV5-1,14,NA,TRBJ1-5,NA,TGCGCCAGCAGCTTGGGGGGGCCCAATCAGCCCCAGCATTTT,CASSLGGPNQPQHF
TRBV13,14,NA,TRBJ1-2,NA,TGTGCCAGCAGCTTAGGGGGGGCATTCTATGGCTACACCTTC,CASSLGGAFYGYTF